The rows below give T cell receptor beta chains drawn from one sample of a study of blood T cells in healthy people across ages. Each CDR3 protein gets one entry after TCRdb re-called the 5' RACE reads with MiXCR. The repertoire holds approximately 800,000 distinct CDR3 sequences, with approximately 53% as singletons. The sample taken for sequencing was blood. Receptors were obtained from a man older than 75 in good health. Both conserved end residues are part of each CDR3. The D gene is left open where the match is weak. A row's size may be missing; if present it is once, few, many or a size class.

D: TRBD2
V: TRBV7-9
size: few
J: TRBJ2-3
CDR3: CASSFPSGSTDTQYF
DNA: TGTGCCAGCAGCTTCCCTAGCGGGAGCACAGATACGCAGTATTTT

D: -
V: TRBV7-2
size: -
J: TRBJ2-2
CDR3: CASLQGRPPGELFF
DNA: TGTGCCAGTCTACAGGGCCGACCGCCCGGGGAGCTGTTTTTT

D: -
V: TRBV9
size: -
J: TRBJ2-1
CDR3: CASGREETQFF
DNA: TGTGCCAGCGGGCGGGAAGAGACCCAGTTCTTC

D: TRBD1
V: TRBV5-6
size: -
J: TRBJ2-2
CDR3: CASSPRRPRGTGELFF
DNA: TGTGCCAGCAGCCCTCGGAGGCCCAGGGGGACCGGGGAGCTGTTTTTT

D: TRBD2
V: TRBV29-1
size: -
J: TRBJ2-1
CDR3: CSVDGLAGVYNEQFF
DNA: TGCAGCGTAGATGGACTAGCGGGAGTCTACAATGAGCAGTTCTTC

D: -
V: TRBV20-1
size: -
J: TRBJ2-6
CDR3: CSAGGSQRAGANVLTF
DNA: TGCAGTGCTGGGGGTAGTCAACGGGCCGGGGCCAACGTCCTGACTTTC

D: -
V: TRBV28
size: -
J: TRBJ2-3
CDR3: CASSFGQSTLHHHRYAYF
DNA: TGTGCCAGCAGTTTCGGACAGAGTACCCTCCACCACCACAGATACGCGTATTTT

D: -
V: TRBV2
size: -
J: TRBJ2-1
CDR3: CASSTGTNEQFF
DNA: TGTGCCAGCAGTACCGGGACAAATGAGCAGTTCTTC

D: TRBD2
V: TRBV20-1
size: few
J: TRBJ2-3
CDR3: CSARDRTWTSGRDTDTQYF
DNA: TGCAGTGCTAGAGATAGGACGTGGACTAGCGGGAGGGACACAGATACGCAGTATTTT

D: -
V: TRBV5-1
size: few
J: TRBJ2-7
CDR3: CASSRPAGEQYF
DNA: TGCGCCAGCAGCCGACCAGCGGGCGAGCAGTACTTC

D: TRBD2
V: TRBV12-3/TRBV12-4
size: -
J: TRBJ2-3
CDR3: CASGLADRGGTQYF
DNA: TGTGCCAGCGGTCTAGCGGACCGGGGAGGTACGCAGTATTTT

D: TRBD1
V: TRBV5-1
size: -
J: TRBJ2-5
CDR3: CASSSGQGPPQETQYF
DNA: TGCGCCAGCAGCTCCGGACAGGGCCCTCCCCAAGAGACCCAGTACTTC

D: -
V: TRBV10-1
size: -
J: TRBJ2-1
CDR3: CASSESGGTAYNEQFF
DNA: TGCGCCAGCAGTGAGTCGGGCGGGACCGCCTACAATGAGCAGTTCTTC

D: TRBD2
V: TRBV6-5
size: once
J: TRBJ2-3
CDR3: CASSYSGPQRGGDTQYF
DNA: TGTGCCAGCAGTTACTCAGGCCCCCAGCGGGGGGGGGATACGCAGTATTTT

D: TRBD1
V: TRBV6-6
size: -
J: TRBJ1-1
CDR3: CASSYLPGQGHTEAFF
DNA: TGTGCCAGCAGTTACCTCCCGGGACAGGGGCACACTGAAGCTTTCTTT

D: -
V: TRBV5-1
size: -
J: TRBJ1-2
CDR3: CASSLVLENYGYTF
DNA: TGCGCCAGCAGCTTGGTGTTGGAAAACTATGGCTACACCTTC

D: -
V: TRBV29-1
size: -
J: TRBJ2-1
CDR3: CSVDVDNEQFF
DNA: TGCAGCGTTGACGTCGACAATGAGCAGTTCTTC

D: -
V: TRBV2
size: -
J: TRBJ2-7
CDR3: CASTEGGAKLYEQYF
DNA: TGTGCCAGCACCGAGGGGGGGGCAAAGCTCTACGAGCAGTACTTC

D: -
V: TRBV12-3/TRBV12-4
size: once
J: TRBJ2-5
CDR3: CASSRSGSYVQYF
DNA: TGTGCCAGCAGTCGGTCAGGGAGCTACGTGCAGTACTTC

D: TRBD2
V: TRBV6-1
size: -
J: TRBJ2-1
CDR3: CASLAGGLGNEQFF
DNA: TGTGCCAGCTTAGCGGGAGGGCTGGGAAATGAGCAGTTCTTC

D: TRBD2
V: TRBV29-1
size: once
J: TRBJ2-7
CDR3: CSVEGLAGGPDEQYF
DNA: TGCAGCGTTGAGGGACTAGCGGGAGGGCCTGACGAGCAGTACTTC

D: TRBD1
V: TRBV7-3
size: -
J: TRBJ2-7
CDR3: CASSVNRGTEEQYF
DNA: TGTGCCAGCAGCGTAAACAGGGGGACGGAGGAGCAGTACTTC

D: TRBD2
V: TRBV5-5
size: -
J: TRBJ2-3
CDR3: CASSLGPRREGFGYAYF
DNA: TGTGCCAGCAGCTTGGGCCCCAGGAGGGAGGGCTTCGGATACGCGTATTTT

D: -
V: TRBV4-1
size: -
J: TRBJ2-3
CDR3: CASSQGQGLGADTQYF
DNA: TGCGCCAGCAGCCAAGGGCAGGGCCTAGGCGCAGATACGCAGTATTTT

D: -
V: TRBV14
size: -
J: TRBJ2-3
CDR3: CASSQYADTQYF
DNA: TGTGCCAGCAGCCAATACGCAGATACGCAGTATTTT

D: -
V: TRBV15
size: -
J: TRBJ1-5
CDR3: CATSRDPGEGNQPQHF
DNA: TGTGCCACCAGCAGAGATCCAGGGGAGGGCAATCAGCCCCAGCATTTT

D: TRBD1
V: TRBV27
size: once
J: TRBJ1-2
CDR3: CASRTGVRGYTF
DNA: TGTGCCAGCAGAACAGGGGTTCGTGGCTACACCTTC

D: TRBD1
V: TRBV27
size: few
J: TRBJ2-7
CDR3: CASSPLRDRSYEQYF
DNA: TGTGCCAGCAGTCCCCTCCGGGACAGGAGCTACGAGCAGTACTTC

D: -
V: TRBV11-2
size: -
J: TRBJ2-4
CDR3: CASSFPGAPAIQYF
DNA: TGTGCCAGCAGCTTCCCGGGGGCACCTGCCATTCAGTACTTC

D: -
V: TRBV5-1
size: -
J: TRBJ1-5
CDR3: CASGLDSGDNQPQHF
DNA: TGCGCCAGCGGCTTGGATTCAGGGGACAATCAGCCCCAGCATTTT

D: -
V: TRBV14
size: -
J: TRBJ2-7
CDR3: CASSQVPGAEQYF
DNA: TGTGCCAGCAGCCAAGTCCCGGGAGCCGAGCAGTACTTC

D: -
V: TRBV20-1
size: -
J: TRBJ2-7
CDR3: CSARSGRPSYEQYF
DNA: TGCAGTGCTAGGTCGGGACGGCCCTCCTACGAGCAGTACTTC

D: -
V: TRBV28
size: few
J: TRBJ1-5
CDR3: CASSPLGSNQPQHF
DNA: TGTGCCAGCAGCCCCCTGGGTAGCAATCAGCCCCAGCATTTT

D: -
V: TRBV4-2
size: -
J: TRBJ2-7
CDR3: CASSQVGGTSYEQYF
DNA: TGTGCCAGCAGCCAAGTCGGTGGGACCTCCTACGAGCAGTACTTC

D: TRBD2
V: TRBV20-1
size: -
J: TRBJ2-3
CDR3: CSANLAGPQDTQYF
DNA: TGCAGTGCTAACCTAGCGGGGCCCCAGGATACGCAGTATTTT

D: -
V: TRBV5-1
size: few
J: TRBJ2-7
CDR3: CASSTGQILSYEQYF
DNA: TGCGCCAGCAGCACCGGACAGATACTCTCCTACGAGCAGTACTTC

D: -
V: TRBV14
size: -
J: TRBJ2-3
CDR3: CASSQALYGDTQYF
DNA: TGTGCCAGCAGCCAAGCTCTCTACGGGGATACGCAGTATTTT

D: -
V: TRBV7-2
size: few
J: TRBJ2-3
CDR3: CASSLVSQKSTTDTQYF
DNA: TGTGCCAGCAGCTTAGTATCCCAGAAGAGCACCACAGATACGCAGTATTTT

D: -
V: TRBV21-1
size: -
J: TRBJ2-3
CDR3: CASSSRDRGDTQYF
DNA: TGTGCCAGCAGCTCCAGGGACAGGGGAGATACGCAGTATTTT

D: -
V: TRBV2
size: -
J: TRBJ1-6
CDR3: CASSASGRAYNSPLHF
DNA: TGTGCCAGCAGTGCGTCCGGGAGGGCCTATAATTCACCCCTCCACTTT

D: TRBD2
V: TRBV7-3
size: once
J: TRBJ2-1
CDR3: CASSLSGSGGYNEQFF
DNA: TGTGCCAGCAGCTTAAGTGGTAGCGGGGGCTACAATGAGCAGTTCTTC

D: -
V: TRBV23-1
size: -
J: TRBJ2-7
CDR3: CASSQRAAHGPYEQYF
DNA: TGCGCCAGCAGTCAGCGGGCGGCGCACGGTCCTTACGAGCAGTACTTC

D: -
V: TRBV10-3
size: -
J: TRBJ1-6
CDR3: CAISDLGPGSGSPLHF
DNA: TGTGCCATCAGTGATCTCGGTCCAGGGAGTGGTTCACCCCTCCACTTT

D: -
V: TRBV5-1
size: -
J: TRBJ1-1
CDR3: CASRGAGPNTEAFF
DNA: TGCGCCAGCAGGGGGGCCGGACCGAACACTGAAGCTTTCTTT

D: -
V: TRBV6-6
size: once
J: TRBJ2-5
CDR3: CASSYSVGGSVQETQYF
DNA: TGTGCCAGCAGTTACTCGGTCGGGGGAAGCGTCCAAGAGACCCAGTACTTC

D: -
V: TRBV29-1
size: -
J: TRBJ2-7
CDR3: CSVESPGLDEQYF
DNA: TGCAGCGTTGAGTCACCAGGGTTAGACGAGCAGTACTTC